These 6 T cell receptor beta chains originate from one sample sequenced in a study of T cell changes during pregnancy in multiple sclerosis. The data were produced by immunoSEQ multiplex PCR, yet TCRdb's version contains in-frame clones alone and is incomplete. The sample records about 61,000 clones, just under 90% being singletons. Sequenced here: peripheral blood, sampled in the first trimester of pregnancy. The receptors were sampled from a female donor in good health, enrolled as a control in a pregnancy study.

Remarks on this clone: The junction differs from germline at one of its ends, possibly a read error. The chain combines TRBV7-7 with TRBJ2-5; D unresolved. Germline assignment: CDR1 SSHAT and CDR2 FNYEAQ (reference sequence). The CDR3 is 14 residues long. The DNA of the CDR3 is TGTGCTAGCAGCTTAGGAACAAGAGGAGAGACCCAGTACTTC. It specifies CASSLGTRGETQYF.

CDR3 nucleotide sequence: TGCGCCAGCAGCAAGGGGGGGCTCAACACTGAAGCTTTCTTT. As protein: CASSKGGLNTEAFF. J is TRBJ1-1 and V is TRBV5-1; TRBD1 might be the D (6 bases). Germline values: CDR1 SGHRS, CDR2 YFSETQ. This CDR3 has 14 residues. V lost 4 bases and J lost 2, with 12 bases in between.

This clone was seen a few times. This sequence joins TRBV7-3 and TRBJ2-7; D gene uncertain. Germline CDR1 reads SGHTA; CDR2 reads FQGTGA. The CDR3 contains 14 residues. The V end was cut by 5 bases, the J end by 5 bases, with 16 bases between. CDR3 sequence: CASSPTPFMNEQYF. CDR3 nucleotide sequence: TGTGCCAGCAGCCCCACTCCCTTCATGAACGAGCAGTACTTC.

The gene calls are TRBV7-3 and TRBJ2-3; D is ambiguous. Germline lookup yields CDR1 SGHTA and CDR2 FQGTGA. This CDR3 region has 14 residues. V lost 4 bases, J lost 0 bases, and 8 bases lay in between. CDR3 residues: CASSSDMSTDTQYF. The CDR3 region has the DNA TGTGCCAGCAGCTCCGACATGAGCACAGATACGCAGTATTTT. Together with reference TRBV7-3 and TRBJ2-3, the CDR3 gives the full variable domain: GAGVSQTPSNKVTEKGKYVELRCDPISGHTALYWYRQSLGQGPEFLIYFQGTGAADDSGLPNDRFFAVRPEGSVSTLKIQRTERGDSAVYLCASSSDMSTDTQYFGPGTRLTVL.

This chain joins TRBV27 and TRBJ1-1, with TRBD1 matching over 7 bases. The CDR3 totals 13 residues. Germline CDR1 and CDR2: MNHEY and SMNVEV (reference sequence). V dropped 6 bases and J dropped 1; count of bases not matched to a gene: 2. The CDR3 loop reads CASRGDRNTEAFF. CDR3 in DNA: TGTGCCAGCAGGGGGGACAGGAACACTGAAGCTTTCTTT.

This sequence joins TRBV7-3 and TRBJ2-3; 10 bases map to TRBD2. Germline V lookup: CDR1 SGHTA, CDR2 FQGTGA. The CDR3 is made up of 19 amino acids. J lost 5 bases, V lost 0 bases, and 14 bases had no gene match. As DNA, the CDR3 is TGTGCCAGCAGCTTAACCCCCCTTGGCCTAGCGGGGGCTGGAGATACGCAGTATTTT. It is translated as CASSLTPLGLAGAGDTQYF.